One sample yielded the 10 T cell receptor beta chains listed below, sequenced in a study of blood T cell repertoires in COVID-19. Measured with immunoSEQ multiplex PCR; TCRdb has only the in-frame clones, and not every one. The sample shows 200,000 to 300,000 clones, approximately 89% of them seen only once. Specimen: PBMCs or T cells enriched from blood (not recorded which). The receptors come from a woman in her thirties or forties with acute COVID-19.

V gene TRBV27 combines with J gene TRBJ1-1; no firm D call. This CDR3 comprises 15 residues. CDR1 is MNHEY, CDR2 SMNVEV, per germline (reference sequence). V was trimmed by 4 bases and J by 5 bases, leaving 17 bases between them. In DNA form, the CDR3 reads TGTGCCAGCAGTTCCCACCCCCCGGGTCGGACTGAAGCTTTCTTT. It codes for CASSSHPPGRTEAFF.

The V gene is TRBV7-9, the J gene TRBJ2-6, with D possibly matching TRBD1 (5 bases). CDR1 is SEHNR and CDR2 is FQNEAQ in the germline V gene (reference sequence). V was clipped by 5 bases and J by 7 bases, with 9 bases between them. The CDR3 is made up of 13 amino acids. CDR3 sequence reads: CASSPRVANVLTF. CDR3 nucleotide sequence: TGTGCCAGCAGCCCCAGGGTTGCCAACGTCCTGACTTTC.

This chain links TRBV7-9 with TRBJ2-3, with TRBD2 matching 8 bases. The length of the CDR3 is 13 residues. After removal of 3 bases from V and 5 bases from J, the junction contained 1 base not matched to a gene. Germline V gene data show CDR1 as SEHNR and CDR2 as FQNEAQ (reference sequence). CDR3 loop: CASSFAGGDTQYF. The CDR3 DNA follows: TGTGCCAGCAGCTTCGCGGGAGGAGATACGCAGTATTTT. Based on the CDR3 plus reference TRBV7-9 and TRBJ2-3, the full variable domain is DTGVSQNPRHKITKRGQNVTFRCDPISEHNRLYWYRQTLGQGPEFLTYFQNEAQLEKSRLLSDRFSAERPKGSFSTLEIQRTEQGDSAMYLCASSFAGGDTQYFGPGTRLTVL.

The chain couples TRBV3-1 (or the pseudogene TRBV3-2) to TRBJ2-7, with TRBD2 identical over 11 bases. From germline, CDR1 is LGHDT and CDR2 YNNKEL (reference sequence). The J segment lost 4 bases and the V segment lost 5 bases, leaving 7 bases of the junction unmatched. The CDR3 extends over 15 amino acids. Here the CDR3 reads CASSEATSGRYEQYF. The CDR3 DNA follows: TGTGCCAGCAGCGAAGCCACTAGCGGGAGATACGAGCAGTACTTC.

CDR3 amino acids: CAWSRRGDTQYF. CDR3 coding DNA: TGTGCCTGGAGTCGGCGGGGGGATACGCAGTATTTT. The chain has TRBV30 and TRBJ2-3; 7 nucleotides agree with TRBD2. Germline loops: CDR1 GTSNPN, CDR2 SVGIG (reference sequence). CDR3 length: 12 residues. The trim removed 2 bases at V and 6 bases at J, leaving 2 bases unmatched.

The CDR3 protein is CAISEAELRNGYTF. The CDR3 DNA reads as TGTGCCATCAGTGAGGCGGAATTGAGGAATGGCTACACCTTC. The gene calls are TRBV10-3 and TRBJ1-2; D is unclear. This CDR3 contains 14 residues. The V gene lost 2 bases and the J gene lost 6 bases, with 13 bases spanning the gap. In germline, CDR1 is ENHRY, CDR2 SYGVKD.

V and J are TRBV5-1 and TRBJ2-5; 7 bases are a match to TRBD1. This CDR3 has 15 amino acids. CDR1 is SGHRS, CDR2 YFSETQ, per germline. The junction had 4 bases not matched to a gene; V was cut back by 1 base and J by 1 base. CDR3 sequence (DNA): TGCGCCAGCAGCTTGACCGGGACAGCCCAAGAGACCCAGTACTTC. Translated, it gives CASSLTGTAQETQYF. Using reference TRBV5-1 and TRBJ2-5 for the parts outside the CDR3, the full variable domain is KAGVTQTPRYLIKTRGQQVTLSCSPISGHRSVSWYQQTPGQGLQFLFEYFSETQRNKGNFPGRFSGRQFSNSRSEMNVSTLELGDSALYLCASSLTGTAQETQYFGPGTRLLVL.

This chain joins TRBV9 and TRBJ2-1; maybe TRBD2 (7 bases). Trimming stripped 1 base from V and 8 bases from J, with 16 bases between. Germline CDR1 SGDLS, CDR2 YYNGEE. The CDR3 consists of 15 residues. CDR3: CASSVWGGLGDEQFF. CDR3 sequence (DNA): TGTGCCAGCAGCGTATGGGGGGGCCTTGGGGATGAGCAGTTCTTC.

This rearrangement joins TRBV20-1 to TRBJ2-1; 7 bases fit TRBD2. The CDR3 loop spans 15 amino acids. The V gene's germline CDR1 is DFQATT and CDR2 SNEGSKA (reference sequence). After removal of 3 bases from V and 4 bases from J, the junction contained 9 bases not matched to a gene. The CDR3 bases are TGCAGTGCTAGTCTACGGGGAGGGCTTTACAATGAGCAGTTCTTC. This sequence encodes CSASLRGGLYNEQFF.

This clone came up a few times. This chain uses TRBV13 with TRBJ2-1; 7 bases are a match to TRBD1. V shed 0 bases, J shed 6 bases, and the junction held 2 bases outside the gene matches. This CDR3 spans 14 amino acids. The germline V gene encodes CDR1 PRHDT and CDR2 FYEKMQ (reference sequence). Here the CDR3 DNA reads TGTGCCAGCAGCTTAGGGCCAGGGGGCAATGAGCAGTTCTTC. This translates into CASSLGPGGNEQFF.